The clone carrying this T cell receptor (beta chain) was counted a single time. What it binds is unknown. This entry is derived from a study of shared clonotypes between healthy human individuals. Study at large: Donors, aged 18 to 49, were a couple of women and a few men. Overall study findings and caveats: Large depth notwithstanding, sorted-subset sequencing proved incomplete by rarefaction. Naive subsets tended to show greater estimated richness than memory subsets.

The germline gives CDR1 MDHEN, CDR2 SYDVKM. Trimming pared 2 bases from V and 7 bases from J, leaving 11 bases between. This CDR3 comprises 13 residues. Sequenced by immunoSEQ multiplex PCR; TCRdb stores in-frame clones only, minus some. The sample records 2 million to 2.5 million clones, about 92% being singletons. This sequence joins TRBV28 and TRBJ1-1, with unresolved D. Sequencing was done on a sample of naive CD4+ T cells from PBMCs. Subset meaning: CD45RA+ positively selected. This receptor was identified in a man between 18 and 29 years old in good health. Some clones in this sample may be carry-over from other donors' samples. As DNA, the CDR3 is TGTGCCAGCAGTTTAGGCCCAGCCCGTGAAGCTTTCTTT. Translation: CASSLGPAREAFF.